The 9 T cell receptor beta chains in this list originate from one sample, sequenced in a study of blood T cell repertoires in COVID-19. TCRdb's copy holds only in-frame clones and misses some; the assay was immunoSEQ multiplex PCR. The sample yields about 150,000 clones, 86% seen once. The sample was peripheral blood. The receptor source for this set is a woman aged 70-85 years with acute or convalescent COVID-19.

The rearrangement links TRBV29-1 to TRBJ2-7; TRBD2 might be the D (5 bases). The CDR3 totals 13 residues. V was clipped by 3 bases and J by 1 base, with 10 bases between them. Germline V gene lookup returns CDR1 SQVTM and CDR2 ANQGSEA. Here the CDR3 reads CSVEVPGSYEQYF. The CDR3 DNA sequence: TGCAGCGTTGAGGTCCCGGGGTCCTACGAGCAGTACTTC.

The chain is built from TRBV10-3 and TRBJ1-5, with D perhaps TRBD1 (6 bases). Germline CDR1 ENHRY, CDR2 SYGVKD. Trimming pared 1 base from V and 12 bases from J, leaving 16 bases between. The CDR3 is 14 residues long. The CDR3 region is CAISELAAGANQHF. The CDR3 coding sequence is TGTGCCATCAGTGAGTTGGCGGCAGGGGCGAACCAGCATTTT.

V gene TRBV6-5 combines with J gene TRBJ2-7; 12 bases line up with TRBD2. This CDR3 contains 14 residues. The germline V gene encodes CDR1 MNHEY and CDR2 SVGAGI. The V and J ends lost 5 bases and 3 bases, in that order; junction bases with no gene match: 2. The CDR3: CASSQTSGSYEQYF. The CDR3, as DNA: TGTGCCAGCAGTCAGACTAGCGGGAGCTACGAGCAGTACTTC.

This sequence joins TRBV28 and TRBJ2-1, with 7 bases matching TRBD1. CDR3 length equals 17 residues. V shed 4 bases and J 8 bases; nucleotides not matched to a gene: 17. The V gene's germline CDR1 is MDHEN and CDR2 SYDVKM. The CDR3 here is CASSSVIQGFRGDEQFF. In DNA, the CDR3 is TGTGCCAGCAGTTCCGTAATACAGGGGTTTAGGGGCGATGAGCAGTTCTTC.

This chain uses TRBV6-5 with TRBJ2-7; the D is unclear. The CDR3 loop spans 13 amino acids. Trimming shortened V by 6 bases and J by 3 bases, and 12 bases separated the two germline ends. Per the germline V gene, CDR1 is MNHEY and CDR2 is SVGAGI. The CDR3 DNA reads TGTGCCAGCAGCACACAGATCCTCTACGAGCAGTACTTC. Translated, it gives CASSTQILYEQYF.

The CDR3 loop reads CASSKVRDRANQPQHF. DNA for the CDR3: TGTGCCAGCAGCAAAGTAAGGGACAGGGCGAATCAGCCCCAGCATTTT. The chain joins TRBV21-1 to TRBJ1-5; the table gives TRBD1 as D, unverified against the DNA. TRBV21-1 counts as a pseudogene. The CDR3 has 16 residues.

The chain combines TRBV7-2 with TRBJ1-4; TRBD1 aligns across 7 bases. The CDR3 length is 14 residues. CDR1 and CDR2 (germline): SGHTA, FQGNSA. V was pared by 2 bases and J by 8 bases, with 5 bases of the junction left unmatched. The CDR3 reads CASSLTGAVEKLFF. The CDR3 coding sequence is TGTGCCAGCAGCTTAACAGGGGCGGTCGAAAAACTGTTTTTT.

The chain combines TRBV6-5 with TRBJ2-3, with TRBD2 identical over 12 bases. Per the germline V gene, CDR1 is MNHEY and CDR2 is SVGAGI. Trimming at V came to 7 bases and at J to 9 bases, leaving 2 bases not matched to a gene. The length of the CDR3 is 12 residues. CDR3 DNA sequence: TGTGCCAGCAAAGGACTAGCGGGGACGCAGTATTTT. Translating it yields CASKGLAGTQYF.

The CDR3 sequence is CATVSEGTEAFF. CDR3 sequence (DNA): TGTGCCACGGTATCGGAGGGCACTGAAGCTTTCTTT. The V and J genes are TRBV10-3 and TRBJ1-1; D call uncertain. The germline V gene encodes CDR1 ENHRY and CDR2 SYGVKD. The V and J ends lost 10 bases and 4 bases respectively, with 13 bases between them. CDR3 size: 12 residues.